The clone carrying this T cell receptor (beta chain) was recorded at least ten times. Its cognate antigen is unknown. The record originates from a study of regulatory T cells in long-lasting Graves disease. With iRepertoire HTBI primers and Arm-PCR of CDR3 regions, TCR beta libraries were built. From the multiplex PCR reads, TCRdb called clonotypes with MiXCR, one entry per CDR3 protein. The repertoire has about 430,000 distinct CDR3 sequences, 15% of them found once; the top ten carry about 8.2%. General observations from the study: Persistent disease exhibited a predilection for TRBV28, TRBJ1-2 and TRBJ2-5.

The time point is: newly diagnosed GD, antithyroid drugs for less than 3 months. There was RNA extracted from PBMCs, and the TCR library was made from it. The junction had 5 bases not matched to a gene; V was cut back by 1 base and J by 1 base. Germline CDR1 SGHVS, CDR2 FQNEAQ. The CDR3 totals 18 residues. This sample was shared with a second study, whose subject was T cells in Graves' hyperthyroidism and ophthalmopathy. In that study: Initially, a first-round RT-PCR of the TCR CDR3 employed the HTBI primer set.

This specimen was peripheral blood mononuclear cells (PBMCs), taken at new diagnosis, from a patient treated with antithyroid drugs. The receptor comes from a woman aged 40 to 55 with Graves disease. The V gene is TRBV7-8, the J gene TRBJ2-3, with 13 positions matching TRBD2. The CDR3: CASSLGTSGRGGTDTQYF. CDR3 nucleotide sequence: TGTGCCAGCAGCTTAGGGACTAGCGGGAGAGGGGGCACAGATACGCAGTATTTT.